One sample yielded the 8 T cell receptor beta chains listed below, sequenced in a study of blood T cells in healthy people across ages. Next came a second PCR, run for about 7 to 12 cycles, which used a sample-barcoded 5' primer along with a J-beta primer mix. TCRdb used MiXCR to reprocess the 5' RACE reads, holding one entry per CDR3 protein. The table has about 590,000 distinct CDR3 sequences, about 28% seen once; the top ten hold approximately 14%. Sample: blood. Every receptor here comes from a woman aged 80 or over in good health.

In this sample, this clonotype turned up many times. This chain uses TRBV9 with TRBJ1-5; D might be TRBD1 (6 bases). The germline CDR1 and CDR2 sequences are SGDLS and YYNGEE. This CDR3 has 13 residues. V was pared by 4 bases and J by 4 bases, with 9 bases between. Here the CDR3 reads CASSRQENQPQHF. The CDR3 bases are TGTGCCAGCAGCAGACAGGAGAATCAGCCCCAGCATTTT. Full variable domain (missing parts from reference TRBV9 and TRBJ1-5): DSGVTQTPKHLITATGQRVTLRCSPRSGDLSVYWYQQSLDQGLQFLIQYYNGEERAKGNILERFSAQQFPDLHSELNLSSLELGDSALYFCASSRQENQPQHFGDGTRLSIL.

This chain links TRBV12-3 or TRBV12-4 with TRBJ2-7; tentative D call: TRBD1 (6 bases). Between the trimmed V and J ends, which lost 7 bases and 0 bases, there was a span of 13 bases. The CDR3 runs 14 residues. This CDR3 is CASKLDRSSYEQYF. The CDR3 region has the DNA TGTGCCAGCAAACTCGACAGGAGCTCCTACGAGCAGTACTTC.

This clonotype was seen repeatedly, ten times or more. V and J are TRBV5-1 and TRBJ1-2; 7 positions match TRBD1. This CDR3 is built from 15 residues. Germline CDR1 is SGHRS and CDR2 is YFSETQ. Germline trimming cut 2 bases from V and 6 bases from J; bases unmatched to any gene: 10. Written as DNA, the CDR3 is TGCGCCAGCAGCTTCCGTCGGACAGGCGGTGATGGCTACACCTTC. It codes for CASSFRRTGGDGYTF.

The table lists this clonotype with many counts. The chain combines TRBV7-2 with TRBJ1-2; 7 bases fit TRBD1. The V and J ends lost 4 bases and 7 bases, in that order; junction bases with no gene match: 9. CDR1 is SGHTA, CDR2 FQGNSA, per germline. CDR3 length: 14 amino acids. The CDR3 reads CASSSGQQGVGYTF. The CDR3 DNA is TGTGCCAGCAGCTCCGGACAGCAGGGGGTTGGCTACACCTTC.

This clonotype was seen at least ten times. The rearrangement links TRBV6-5 to TRBJ2-7, with 8 bases lining up with TRBD1. The germline CDR1 and CDR2 sequences are MNHEY and SVGAGI. This CDR3 comprises 13 residues. Germline trimming cut 6 bases from V and 7 bases from J; bases unmatched to any gene: 8. The CDR3 sequence is CASSRQGLGEQYF. CDR3 DNA: TGTGCCAGCAGCAGACAGGGGTTGGGGGAGCAGTACTTC.

On this clonotype: A much bigger clone sits one base away, suggesting this may be a read error. The chain uses TRBV10-3 and TRBJ1-4; no reliable D call. Germline CDR1 and CDR2: ENHRY and SYGVKD. The length of the CDR3 is 13 residues. CDR3 coding DNA: TGTGCCATCAAAGCAGCAACTAATGAAAAACGGTTTTTT. Its translation: CAIKAATNEKRFF.

The V call is TRBV5-1, the J call TRBJ1-5, with D maybe TRBD1 (6 bases). Looked up from germline, CDR1 is SGHRS and CDR2 is YFSETQ. The CDR3 length is 15 residues. V lost 1 base and J lost 1, with 9 bases in between. The CDR3 loop is CASSLTGQSNQPQHF. CDR3 bases: TGCGCCAGCAGCTTGACAGGGCAGAGCAATCAGCCCCAGCATTTT.

Regarding this clonotype: One end of the junction fails to match germline, which may point to a read error. This chain connects TRBV4-2 to TRBJ2-5; TRBD2 agrees at 10 bases. Looked up from germline, CDR1 is LGHNA and CDR2 is YNFKEQ. This CDR3 contains 16 residues. CDR3 coding DNA: TGTGCCGGCAGCTCCCCGCCTAGCGGGGGCCCGGAGACCCAGTACTTC. Translated: CAGSSPPSGGPETQYF.